The 25 T cell receptor beta chains below all came from one sample that was sequenced in a study of cytomegalovirus exposure and HLA in healthy donors. PCR used 60 Vbeta primers and 13 Jbeta primers. Using immunoSEQ multiplex PCR, the repertoire was profiled, and TCRdb retains in-frame clones only, with some absent. The table shows about 140,000 clones, with 75% occurring only once. Sequenced: PBMCs. All receptors derive from a man aged 40-50 years in good health and CMV-seronegative.

V usage is TRBV5-1 and J usage is TRBJ2-3, with TRBD2 matching 8 bases. Germline trimming cut 2 bases from V and 6 bases from J; bases unmatched to any gene: 5. The CDR3 is made up of 14 amino acids. Per the germline V gene, CDR1 is SGHRS and CDR2 is YFSETQ. The CDR3 region is CASSLAGVLDTQYF. For the CDR3, the DNA is TGCGCCAGCAGCTTAGCGGGGGTATTGGATACGCAGTATTTT. The whole variable domain, remainder taken from reference TRBV5-1 and TRBJ2-3, is KAGVTQTPRYLIKTRGQQVTLSCSPISGHRSVSWYQQTPGQGLQFLFEYFSETQRNKGNFPGRFSGRQFSNSRSEMNVSTLELGDSALYLCASSLAGVLDTQYFGPGTRLTVL.

This chain uses TRBV6-5 with TRBJ2-5, with 8 positions matching TRBD1. V shed 2 bases, J shed 2 bases, and the junction held 4 bases outside the gene matches. The CDR3 is 15 residues long. The germline V gene has CDR1 MNHEY and CDR2 SVGAGI. In nucleotides, the CDR3 is TGTGCCAGCAGTTACCAACGACAGGGGCAAGAGACCCAGTACTTC. Its translation: CASSYQRQGQETQYF.

This chain joins TRBV2 and TRBJ1-5; D not certain. V was trimmed by 2 bases and J by 3 bases, leaving 8 bases between them. Germline V gene data show CDR1 as SNHLY and CDR2 as FYNNEI. CDR3 size: 14 residues. CDR3 in DNA: TGTGCCAGCAGTGAAACCAGGTTCAATCAGCCCCAGCATTTT. This gives the protein CASSETRFNQPQHF.

The chain is built from TRBV6-4 and TRBJ2-3, with D unresolved. V lost 3 bases, J lost 1 base, and 8 bases lay in between. This CDR3 is built from 14 residues. Per germline, CDR1 MRHNA and CDR2 SNTAGT. The CDR3 sequence is CASSEEQGTDTQYF. CDR3 nucleotide sequence: TGTGCCAGCAGTGAAGAACAAGGCACAGATACGCAGTATTTT.

This chain joins TRBV13 and TRBJ2-7, with D maybe TRBD1 (5 bases). The germline gives CDR1 PRHDT, CDR2 FYEKMQ (reference sequence). The CDR3 length is 14 residues. V lost 4 bases, J lost 0 bases, and 10 bases lay in between. The CDR3 here is CASSSRQISYEQYF. Here the CDR3 DNA reads TGTGCCAGCAGCTCGAGACAGATCTCCTACGAGCAGTACTTC.

This clone was counted between two and nine times. The rearrangement links TRBV5-6 to TRBJ2-7; D remains ambiguous. CDR3 length: 13 residues. The V gene's germline CDR1 is SGHDT and CDR2 YYEEEE. Trimming left V 0 bases short and J 7 bases short, with 11 bases between. CDR3 in DNA: TGTGCCAGCAGCTTGGGAGCCATCGGGGAGCAGTACTTC. Its translation: CASSLGAIGEQYF.

V and J are TRBV4-1 and TRBJ2-7, with D uncertain. The CDR3 totals 17 residues. The V end was cut by 0 bases, the J end by 0 bases, with 15 bases between. The germline V gene encodes CDR1 MGHRA and CDR2 YSYEKL. CDR3 residues: CASSQDPSPPSSYEQYF. CDR3 bases: TGCGCCAGCAGCCAAGATCCGAGTCCACCAAGCTCCTACGAGCAGTACTTC.

The chain has TRBV2 and TRBJ2-1, with 12 positions matching TRBD2. This CDR3 comprises 19 residues. Looked up from germline, CDR1 is SNHLY and CDR2 is FYNNEI. J lost 4 bases, V lost 4 bases, and 14 bases had no gene match. The CDR3 sequence: CASSAGAWASGGGYNEQFF. DNA of the CDR3: TGTGCCAGCAGTGCAGGGGCCTGGGCTAGCGGGGGGGGGTACAATGAGCAGTTCTTC.

This rearrangement joins TRBV7-2 to TRBJ1-2; the D is unclear. The V gene lost 2 bases and the J gene lost 8 bases, with 15 bases spanning the gap. This CDR3 has 14 residues. Germline V gives CDR1 SGHTA, CDR2 FQGNSA. CDR3 protein: CASSLSLEGWGYTF. DNA of the CDR3: TGTGCCAGCAGCTTATCTCTAGAGGGCTGGGGCTACACCTTC.

The rearrangement links TRBV27 to TRBJ1-2; D is perhaps TRBD1 (5 bases). Trimming shortened V by 6 bases and J by 5 bases, and 13 bases separated the two germline ends. Germline V gene lookup returns CDR1 MNHEY and CDR2 SMNVEV (reference sequence). The CDR3 sequence is 13 residues long. This CDR3 is CASSPSSGYGYTF. DNA of the CDR3: TGTGCCAGCAGCCCTTCGTCAGGGTATGGCTACACCTTC.

V is TRBV5-6 and J is TRBJ1-4; D remains ambiguous. V was pared by 5 bases and J by 7 bases, with 12 bases between. CDR3 length equals 13 residues. Germline CDR1 is SGHDT and CDR2 is YYEEEE. CDR3 coding DNA: TGTGCCAGCAGTTTACTGTCCTTTGAAAAACTGTTTTTT. Translation gives CASSLLSFEKLFF.

The chain couples TRBV6-5 to TRBJ1-3; D gene uncertain. Germline assignment: CDR1 MNHEY and CDR2 SVGAGI. V lost 5 bases, J lost 3 bases, and 11 bases lay in between. CDR3 length equals 14 residues. The CDR3 DNA reads as TGTGCCAGCAGTGGGGAGACATATGGAAACACCATATATTTT. Protein sequence: CASSGETYGNTIYF.

The chain links TRBV18 to TRBJ1-1; D is unclear. The germline gives CDR1 KGHSH, CDR2 LQKENI. The V and J ends lost 1 base and 1 base respectively, with 7 bases between them. The CDR3 contains 14 residues. This chain's CDR3 is CASSPRGENTEAFF. The CDR3 nucleotides read TGTGCCAGCTCACCACGGGGAGAGAACACTGAAGCTTTCTTT.

This clone has just one count. V gene TRBV29-1 combines with J gene TRBJ2-1; TRBD2 agrees at 14 bases. This CDR3 spans 15 amino acids. V trimming: 3 bases; J trimming: 9 bases; junction bases outside the gene matches: 7. Germline V gives CDR1 SQVTM, CDR2 ANQGSEA. In DNA, the CDR3 is TGCAGCGTTGAGGTTGGACTAGCGGGGGGCCTTGAGCAGTTCTTC. Translation: CSVEVGLAGGLEQFF.

The chain couples TRBV4-2 to TRBJ1-1, with D uncertain. The CDR3 sequence is 13 residues long. Trimming left V 4 bases short and J 8 bases short, with 14 bases between. The germline V gene has CDR1 LGHNA and CDR2 YNFKEQ. In DNA form, the CDR3 reads TGTGCCAGCAGCCTTCGTAGAGGCGGGGAAGCTTTCTTT. It is translated as CASSLRRGGEAFF.

As DNA, the CDR3 is TGTGCCAGCAGCTCCCGACAGCACTACGAGCAGTACTTC. As protein: CASSSRQHYEQYF. The chain is built from TRBV7-9 and TRBJ2-7, with a tentative D call TRBD1 (5 bases). V lost 4 bases, J lost 3 bases, and 10 bases lay in between. The CDR3 is 13 amino acids. CDR1 and CDR2 (germline): SEHNR, FQNEAQ (reference sequence). Using reference TRBV7-9 and TRBJ2-7 for the parts outside the CDR3, the full variable domain is DTGVSQNPRHKITKRGQNVTFRCDPISEHNRLYWYRQTLGQGPEFLTYFQNEAQLEKSRLLSDRFSAERPKGSFSTLEIQRTEQGDSAMYLCASSSRQHYEQYFGPGTRLTVT.

The chain is built from TRBV11-3 and TRBJ2-7; D may be TRBD2 (6 bases). Germline V gives CDR1 SGHNT, CDR2 YENEEA. This CDR3 comprises 18 residues. Trimming shortened V by 0 bases and J by 7 bases, and 25 bases separated the two germline ends. CDR3 loop: CASSLDSTDGPGAGEQYF. In nucleotides, the CDR3 is TGTGCCAGCAGCTTAGATTCGACGGACGGCCCGGGAGCAGGTGAGCAGTACTTC.

This clone occurred a few times. This sequence joins TRBV5-4 and TRBJ1-4; 7 bases align to TRBD1. CDR3 size: 14 residues. V dropped 4 bases and J dropped 5; count of bases not matched to a gene: 5. Germline CDR1 SGHNT, CDR2 YYREEE (reference sequence). CDR3 DNA sequence: TGTGCCAGCAGCCGGACAGGATACAATGAAAAACTGTTTTTT. Protein product: CASSRTGYNEKLFF.

The CDR3 bases are TGTGCCAGCAGCACGGACATTTCGAACTATGGCTACACCTTC. It encodes CASSTDISNYGYTF. V gene TRBV5-5 combines with J gene TRBJ1-2; possibly TRBD1 for D (5 bases). This CDR3 spans 14 amino acids. Per the germline V gene, CDR1 is SGHKS and CDR2 is YYEKEE (reference sequence). V was pared by 4 bases and J by 2 bases, with 12 bases between.

This chain links TRBV2 with TRBJ1-2; D uncertain. The CDR3 totals 13 residues. CDR1 and CDR2 (germline): SNHLY, FYNNEI. Trimming took 5 bases from V and 6 from J, leaving 13 bases between them. CDR3 sequence reads: CASSKLEENGYTF. The DNA of the CDR3 is TGTGCCAGCAGTAAACTCGAAGAAAATGGCTACACCTTC.

The chain combines TRBV7-3 with TRBJ2-1; TRBD1 matches at 10 bases. This CDR3 region has 18 residues. CDR1 SGHTA and CDR2 FQGTGA come from the germline V gene. V lost 2 bases and J lost 3; bases outside the gene matches: 10. CDR3 bases: TGTGCCAGCAGCTTACTCCCGGGGACAGGGGAGATCTACAATGAGCAGTTCTTC. It translates to CASSLLPGTGEIYNEQFF.

This chain uses TRBV4-1 with TRBJ1-3; TRBD1 is a possible D gene (6 bases). Looked up from germline, CDR1 is MGHRA and CDR2 is YSYEKL. The CDR3 covers 15 residues. V lost 4 bases to trimming and J lost 4 bases, with 14 bases between them. The CDR3 here is CASSRITGLGNTIYF. CDR3 sequence (DNA): TGCGCCAGCAGCCGAATCACAGGGCTCGGAAACACCATATATTTT.

The V gene is TRBV28, the J gene TRBJ2-7; 11 nucleotides agree with TRBD2. CDR3 size: 14 residues. Germline V gene sequence: CDR1 MDHEN, CDR2 SYDVKM. V lost 3 bases, J lost 6 bases, and 4 bases stayed unmatched. The CDR3 DNA reads as TGTGCCAGCAGTTTCCTAGCGGGGGGTGGCGAGCAGTACTTC. Its translation is CASSFLAGGGEQYF.

This clone was recorded a few times. V is TRBV5-4 and J is TRBJ2-7, with a possible D match to TRBD2 (5 bases). CDR3 length: 14 residues. The ends were cut back, 3 bases at V and 2 bases at J, with 12 bases in the middle. Germline CDR1 is SGHNT and CDR2 is YYREEE (reference sequence). CDR3 sequence (DNA): TGTGCCAGCAGCTCCCCCCTAGCTGCCTACGAGCAGTACTTC. The encoded protein is CASSSPLAAYEQYF.

The J gene is TRBJ1-1, the V gene TRBV2; 9 bases are a match to TRBD1. J lost 7 bases, V lost 4 bases, and 10 bases had no gene match. The CDR3 runs 15 residues. The V gene's germline CDR1 is SNHLY and CDR2 FYNNEI. CDR3 in amino acids: CASSVESQGAGEAFF. The CDR3 DNA reads TGTGCCAGCAGTGTAGAATCACAGGGGGCCGGTGAAGCTTTCTTT.